A single sample gave rise to the 14 T cell receptor beta chains below, sequenced in a study of control samples from healthy donors and cancer patients. Repertoires were generated with immunoSEQ multiplex PCR, while TCRdb's copy carries only in-frame clones and drops some. This sample has 140,000 to 150,000 clones, with around 90% found just once. The sequenced sample consisted of blood. The origin of the receptors is a man younger than 40 in good health.

The chain couples TRBV15 to TRBJ1-5; a weak D match, TRBD1 (6 bases). There are 15 residues in the CDR3. Germline V gene lookup returns CDR1 LNHNV and CDR2 YYDKDF (reference sequence). V was cut by 5 bases and J by 6 bases, with 17 bases left in between. The CDR3 reads CATSFRRGGAQPQHF. The DNA of the CDR3 is TGTGCCACCAGCTTCCGGAGGGGGGGAGCTCAGCCCCAGCATTTT.

V usage is TRBV18 and J usage is TRBJ1-3; tentative D call: TRBD1 (6 bases). Trimming removed 7 bases from V and 0 bases from J, with 10 bases in between. This CDR3 is built from 14 residues. Germline V CDR1 and CDR2: KGHSH, LQKENI. The CDR3 region has the DNA TGTGCCAGCTGGGGGGCCCCCTCTGGAAACACCATATATTTT. Protein sequence: CASWGAPSGNTIYF.

This clone was observed a handful of times. This chain uses TRBV18 with TRBJ2-2; 7 bases agree with TRBD1. CDR1 is KGHSH and CDR2 is LQKENI in the germline V gene. This CDR3 comprises 17 residues. With V trimmed by 1 base and J by 4 bases, 9 bases remained unmatched. CDR3 protein: CASSPREGANPTGELFF. CDR3 nucleotides: TGTGCCAGCTCACCACGCGAGGGGGCGAACCCCACCGGGGAGCTGTTTTTT.

The chain employs TRBV24-1 and TRBJ2-6; D not certain. The CDR3 has 17 amino acids. Germline assignment: CDR1 KGHDR and CDR2 SFDVKD. V lost 4 bases and J lost 5, with 17 bases in between. The CDR3 region is CATSDPSQNGWANVLTF. DNA for the CDR3: TGTGCCACCAGTGACCCATCCCAGAACGGCTGGGCCAACGTCCTGACTTTC.

This clone was seen a few times. The rearrangement joins TRBV15 to TRBJ1-1; no clear D gene. The CDR3 extends over 18 amino acids. Germline CDR1 reads LNHNV; CDR2 reads YYDKDF (reference sequence). Trimming stripped 0 bases from V and 2 bases from J, with 19 bases between. The CDR3 coding sequence is TGTGCCACCAGCAGAGATCGGGCAGGCGGCAGGATAAACACTGAAGCTTTCTTT. It yields the protein CATSRDRAGGRINTEAFF.

The chain uses TRBV19 and TRBJ2-2, with a tentative D call TRBD2 (5 bases). V lost 4 bases and J 7 bases, leaving 19 bases between the germline ends. This CDR3 has 16 residues. Germline CDR1 is LNHDA and CDR2 is SQIVND (reference sequence). The CDR3 sequence is CASSTPPGRGNGELFF. The CDR3 DNA sequence: TGTGCCAGTAGTACCCCACCAGGTCGAGGGAACGGGGAGCTGTTTTTT.

The V and J genes are TRBV18 and TRBJ2-5; 8 bases are shared with TRBD2. Per germline, CDR1 KGHSH and CDR2 LQKENI. V trimming: 3 bases; J trimming: 4 bases; junction bases outside the gene matches: 1. The CDR3 runs to 13 residues. This chain's CDR3 is CASSPSGVETQYF. The CDR3 bases are TGTGCCAGCTCACCTAGCGGGGTAGAGACCCAGTACTTC.

The genes are TRBV24-1 and TRBJ2-5; maybe TRBD1 (6 bases). Looked up from germline, CDR1 is KGHDR and CDR2 is SFDVKD. The CDR3 covers 16 residues. Trimming left V 1 base short and J 4 bases short, with 15 bases between. CDR3 sequence reads: CATSDFDRRSVETQYF. In DNA form, the CDR3 reads TGTGCCACCAGTGATTTCGACAGGAGAAGCGTAGAGACCCAGTACTTC.

This chain uses TRBV11-2 with TRBJ2-4; 7 bases fit TRBD1. Looked up from germline, CDR1 is SGHAT and CDR2 is FQNNGV. The V and J ends lost 7 bases and 1 base, in that order; junction bases with no gene match: 19. The CDR3 is 19 residues long. The CDR3: CASTNQDRGQVVAKNIQYF. The CDR3 DNA sequence: TGTGCCAGCACCAATCAGGATCGCGGACAGGTGGTTGCCAAAAACATTCAGTACTTC.

V and J are TRBV7-8 and TRBJ2-3, with D hard to call. V was shortened by 0 bases and J by 2 bases, with 9 bases between the two germline ends. CDR3 length equals 15 residues. Germline assignment: CDR1 SGHVS and CDR2 FQNEAQ. The DNA of the CDR3 is TGTGCCAGCAGCTTAGCGGTCGCGGCCACAGATACGCAGTATTTT. It yields the protein CASSLAVAATDTQYF.

J is TRBJ1-4 and V is TRBV19, with unresolved D. Germline assignment: CDR1 LNHDA and CDR2 SQIVND (reference sequence). The length of the CDR3 is 14 residues. The V and J ends lost 6 bases and 5 bases respectively, with 13 bases between them. The CDR3 coding sequence is TGTGCCAGTAGAACTGGGCAAGGAAATGAAAAACTGTTTTTT. This translates into CASRTGQGNEKLFF.

The rearrangement uses TRBV4-1 and TRBJ2-1; 8 bases agree with TRBD2. Trimming removed 1 base from V and 7 bases from J; junction bases left unmatched: 15. The CDR3 spans 18 residues. CDR1 MGHRA and CDR2 YSYEKL come from the germline V gene. The CDR3 nucleotides are TGCGCCAGCAGCCAAGTTGTTCGGACTAGGGCGGGGGGAAATGAGCAGTTCTTC. The encoded protein is CASSQVVRTRAGGNEQFF.

This clone occurred once. J is TRBJ2-1 and V is TRBV5-4, with TRBD2 identical over 10 bases. Trimming cost V 4 bases and J 5 bases; bases outside gene matches: 6. This CDR3 is 15 amino acids long. Per the germline V gene, CDR1 is SGHNT and CDR2 is YYREEE (reference sequence). In nucleotides, the CDR3 is TGTGCCAGCAGCCGTAAGCGGGAGGGAGACAATGAGCAGTTCTTC. Protein sequence: CASSRKREGDNEQFF.

J is TRBJ1-6 and V is TRBV9, with no clear D. This CDR3 contains 12 residues. Trimming removed 3 bases from V and 13 bases from J, with 11 bases in between. The V gene's germline CDR1 is SGDLS and CDR2 YYNGEE. The CDR3 DNA reads as TGTGCCAGCAGCGACGGACCGGGGCCCCTCCACTTT. Translated: CASSDGPGPLHF.